A selection of T cell receptor beta chains follows, all from one sample in a study of PD-1 blockade in mismatch repair-deficient tumors. Assay: immunoSEQ multiplex PCR; the TCRdb copy retains only in-frame clones and omits some. The sample carries around 110,000 clones, over 60% recorded once. This specimen was peripheral blood, taken about 60 weeks after starting pembrolizumab. These receptors were taken from an adult with mismatch repair-deficient cancer. The CDR3 runs from the conserved cysteine through the conserved F or W. D genes are given only for firm matches. Clone size appears in some rows only: once, few, many, or a class for an expanded clone.

TRBD2 TRBJ2-7 TRBV18 . CASSPTSGIDYEQYF TGTGCCAGCTCACCTACTAGCGGGATAGACTACGAGCAGTACTTC
. TRBJ1-1 TRBV7-2 . CASSLDMTVNTEAFF TGTGCCAGCAGCTTGGACATGACAGTGAACACTGAAGCTTTCTTT
. TRBJ1-2 TRBV6-5 . CASSYYPQGFYGYTF TGTGCCAGCAGTTACTACCCCCAGGGGTTCTATGGCTACACCTTC
. TRBJ2-7 TRBV5-4 . CASSLGLTSDYEQYF TGTGCCAGCAGCCTTGGACTCACAAGCGACTACGAGCAGTACTTC
. TRBJ2-5 TRBV14 . CASSQARETQYF TGTGCCAGCAGCCAAGCACGAGAGACCCAGTACTTC
TRBD2 TRBJ2-5 TRBV7-9 . CASSPPTSGRERETQYF TGTGCCAGCAGCCCCCCGACTAGCGGGAGAGAGAGAGAGACCCAGTACTTC
. TRBJ2-1 TRBV5-1 . CASSLEGSGYNEQFF TGCGCCAGCAGCTTGGAGGGAAGCGGCTACAATGAGCAGTTCTTC
. TRBJ2-6 TRBV5-6 . CASSFGTQTISGANVLTF TGTGCCAGCAGCTTCGGCACACAGACCATCTCTGGGGCCAACGTCCTGACTTTC
TRBD2 TRBJ2-1 TRBV2 once CASKSGTSAFYNEQFF TGTGCCAGCAAATCCGGGACTAGCGCTTTTTACAATGAGCAGTTCTTC
. TRBJ2-2 TRBV6-4 . CASSDSLKRPNTGELFF TGTGCCAGCAGTGACTCGTTAAAACGGCCGAACACCGGGGAGCTGTTTTTT
TRBD1 TRBJ2-7 TRBV19 . CASSIGLGTGTGQYF TGTGCCAGTAGTATAGGGCTCGGGACAGGGACGGGGCAGTACTTC
. TRBJ1-1 TRBV5-1 . CASSLVGQNTEAFF TGCGCCAGCAGCTTGGTAGGGCAGAACACTGAAGCTTTCTTT
TRBD1 TRBJ1-1 TRBV25-1 . CASSEPGQGATEAFF TGTGCCAGCAGTGAACCGGGACAGGGGGCCACTGAAGCTTTCTTT
TRBD2 TRBJ2-7 TRBV19 once CASKLAAQTPYEQYF TGTGCCAGTAAGCTAGCGGCCCAGACCCCCTACGAGCAGTACTTC
. TRBJ2-3 TRBV7-9 few CASNQGGADTQYF TGTGCCAGCAACCAAGGAGGCGCAGATACGCAGTATTTT
. TRBJ2-7 TRBV19 . CASSIEHSDLYEQYF TGTGCCAGTAGTATTGAGCACTCCGATCTCTACGAGCAGTACTTC
. TRBJ1-1 TRBV7-3 . CASSLNTGGTEAFF TGTGCCAGCAGCTTAAACACCGGGGGCACTGAAGCTTTCTTT
. TRBJ2-5 TRBV6-6 . CASSTWTAQETQYF TGTGCCAGCAGTACATGGACAGCTCAAGAGACCCAGTACTTC
TRBD1 TRBJ1-2 TRBV6-1 . CASSERGRGLGGYTF TGTGCCAGCAGTGAAAGGGGCAGGGGGCTGGGAGGCTACACCTTC
TRBD1 TRBJ2-7 TRBV5-1 medium-sized CASSLGGTDYEQYF TGCGCCAGCAGCTTGGGGGGGACAGACTACGAGCAGTACTTC
. TRBJ2-5 TRBV25-1 . CASRGETQYF TGTGCCAGCAGAGGAGAGACCCAGTACTTC
. TRBJ2-2 TRBV29-1 . CSVETGFGELFF TGCAGCGTTGAAACCGGGTTCGGGGAGCTGTTTTTT
TRBD1 TRBJ2-5 TRBV19 . CASSQGAGETQYF TGTGCCAGTAGTCAGGGGGCAGGGGAGACCCAGTACTTC
. TRBJ1-1 TRBV6-1 . CASSDSGFREAFF TGTGCCAGCAGTGACTCGGGCTTTAGGGAAGCTTTCTTT
. TRBJ1-1 TRBV29-1 . CSVQGLANTEAFF TGCAGCGTTCAGGGACTTGCGAACACTGAAGCTTTCTTT
TRBD2 TRBJ2-4 TRBV5-4 . CASSLKREENKNIQYF TGTGCCAGCAGCTTGAAACGGGAGGAGAACAAAAACATTCAGTACTTC
. TRBJ2-1 TRBV21-1 . CASPPTSGYSVSSYNEQFF TGTGCCAGCCCCCCGACTAGCGGTTACTCGGTGAGCTCCTACAATGAGCAGTTCTTC
. TRBJ1-5 TRBV19 . CASSIIWGLGEHPLSQPQHF TGTGCCAGTAGTATAATTTGGGGATTGGGGGAACACCCCTTAAGTCAGCCCCAGCATTTT
. TRBJ1-1 TRBV7-9 few CASSPVLTEAFF TGTGCCAGCAGCCCCGTGCTAACTGAAGCTTTCTTT
. TRBJ2-7 TRBV30 . CAWSVGRTYEQYF TGTGCCTGGAGTGTTGGCCGCACCTACGAGCAGTACTTC
. TRBJ2-7 TRBV5-1 . CASSFAGLSEQYF TGCGCCAGCAGCTTCGCAGGGTTATCCGAGCAGTACTTC
. TRBJ1-5 TRBV7-8 . CASSAAGLRDMVSRFGNQPQHF TGTGCCAGCAGCGCAGCAGGACTAAGGGATATGGTTAGTAGATTCGGCAATCAGCCCCAGCATTTT
. TRBJ2-1 TRBV5-4 . CASSSVAEQFF TGTGCCAGCAGCTCCGTAGCTGAGCAGTTCTTC
. TRBJ2-7 TRBV6-5 . CASSLSEDYYEQYF TGTGCCAGCAGTCTCTCGGAGGACTACTACGAGCAGTACTTC
TRBD1 TRBJ2-7 TRBV29-1 once CSVAGTGNSYEQYF TGCAGCGTTGCTGGGACAGGGAACTCCTACGAGCAGTACTTC
TRBD1 TRBJ1-2 TRBV20-1 few CSASTGAGYTF TGCAGTGCTTCTACAGGGGCTGGCTACACCTTC
TRBD1 TRBJ2-1 TRBV4-3 . CASSQEVHITGGPDNEQFF TGCGCCAGCAGCCAAGAGGTACACATTACAGGGGGACCTGACAATGAGCAGTTCTTC
TRBD2 TRBJ2-1 TRBV6-5 . CASSYGTSDDEQFF TGTGCCAGCAGTTACGGGACTAGCGACGATGAGCAGTTCTTC
TRBD2 TRBJ2-7 TRBV28 . CASSLIAGVDEQYF TGTGCCAGCAGTTTGATAGCGGGAGTGGACGAGCAGTACTTC
. TRBJ1-2 TRBV28 few CASSLGVTYGYTF TGTGCCAGCAGTTTGGGAGTCACCTATGGCTACACCTTC
. TRBJ2-7 TRBV27 once CASSFGRGYEQYF TGTGCCAGCAGTTTCGGGCGGGGCTACGAGCAGTACTTC
. TRBJ1-2 TRBV5-6 . CASSSGLPNYGYTF TGTGCCAGCAGCTCCGGGCTACCTAACTATGGCTACACCTTC
. TRBJ2-1 TRBV19 few CASSIGGSYNEQFF TGTGCCAGTAGTATAGGAGGCTCCTACAATGAGCAGTTCTTC
TRBD2 TRBJ2-1 TRBV6-1 once CASSEGMAGGSYNEQFF TGTGCCAGCAGTGAAGGAATGGCGGGAGGATCCTACAATGAGCAGTTCTTC
TRBD2 TRBJ2-1 TRBV7-9 . CASSLGTSGRASYNEQFF TGTGCCAGCAGCTTAGGGACTAGCGGGAGGGCGTCCTACAATGAGCAGTTCTTC
. TRBJ2-7 TRBV9 . CASSPGGAGRHYEQYF TGTGCCAGCAGTCCTGGGGGGGCGGGCCGTCACTACGAGCAGTACTTC
. TRBJ1-3 TRBV10-1 . CASRSTGGGSPSGNTIYF TGCGCCAGCAGGTCCACAGGTGGGGGATCCCCCTCTGGAAACACCATATATTTT
. TRBJ1-5 TRBV7-2 . CASSLVRGQPQHF TGTGCCAGCAGCTTAGTGAGGGGTCAGCCCCAGCATTTT
TRBD2 TRBJ2-7 TRBV27 few CASSWRGSSYEQYF TGTGCCAGCAGTTGGCGCGGGAGCTCCTACGAGCAGTACTTC
. TRBJ2-2 TRBV14 . CASSQDAIGELFF TGTGCCAGCAGCCAAGATGCAATCGGGGAGCTGTTTTTT
TRBD2 TRBJ2-1 TRBV29-1 . CSVAGRAILQFF TGCAGCGTTGCCGGGAGGGCGATTCTCCAGTTCTTC
. TRBJ2-7 TRBV7-2 . CASSSPQREQYF TGTGCCAGCAGCTCCCCACAGAGAGAGCAGTACTTC
. TRBJ1-2 TRBV5-1 . CASSLGQRFYGYTF TGCGCCAGCAGCTTGGGACAGAGATTCTATGGCTACACCTTC